The 19 T cell receptor beta chains below come from one sample, sequenced in a study of T cell responses to AZD1222 COVID-19 vaccine. TCRdb's copy holds only in-frame clones and misses some; the assay was immunoSEQ multiplex PCR. Among about 100,000 clones listed, about 93% were seen once. This specimen was peripheral blood, taken on day 0 of AZD1222 vaccination. All receptors derive from an adult in good health.

The chain employs TRBV9 and TRBJ1-4, with TRBD1 matching 9 bases. Germline V gene sequence: CDR1 SGDLS, CDR2 YYNGEE. The CDR3 runs to 17 residues. Trimming took 4 bases from V and 6 from J; bases not matched to a gene: 13. CDR3 nucleotides: TGTGCCAGCAGCCCCCCGACGGGTGGGACAGGGTATGAAAAACTGTTTTTT. Protein: CASSPPTGGTGYEKLFF.

The rearrangement joins TRBV27 to TRBJ2-7; 11 bases fit TRBD2. The CDR3 is 16 residues long. V was clipped by 4 bases and J by 1 base; unmatched bases: 6. Germline loops: CDR1 MNHEY, CDR2 SMNVEV (reference sequence). In DNA form, the CDR3 reads TGTGCCAGCAGTTGGACCGGGACTAGCGGTTCCTACGAGCAGTACTTC. Its protein product is CASSWTGTSGSYEQYF.

V gene TRBV2 combines with J gene TRBJ2-4; no clear D. Germline CDR1 SNHLY, CDR2 FYNNEI. The CDR3 covers 15 residues. V was shortened by 6 bases and J by 7 bases, with 19 bases between the two germline ends. The CDR3 region is CASRERWRDNNIQYF. CDR3 in DNA: TGTGCCAGCAGGGAAAGGTGGAGAGACAACAACATTCAGTACTTC.

V is TRBV7-3 and J is TRBJ1-1; maybe TRBD1 (6 bases). This CDR3 contains 14 residues. The V end was cut by 0 bases, the J end by 5 bases, with 10 bases between. Germline V gene sequence: CDR1 SGHTA, CDR2 FQGTGA. CDR3 loop: CASSLTGGLTEAFF. The CDR3 DNA reads as TGTGCCAGCAGCTTAACGGGGGGGCTTACTGAAGCTTTCTTT. The whole variable domain, remainder taken from reference TRBV7-3 and TRBJ1-1, is GAGVSQTPSNKVTEKGKYVELRCDPISGHTALYWYRQSLGQGPEFLIYFQGTGAADDSGLPNDRFFAVRPEGSVSTLKIQRTERGDSAVYLCASSLTGGLTEAFFGQGTRLTVV.

This chain connects TRBV25-1 to TRBJ2-1; D unresolved. This CDR3 contains 11 residues. Germline CDR1 and CDR2: MGHDK and SYGVNS. Trimming removed 5 bases from V and 9 bases from J, with 8 bases in between. CDR3 region: CASSLAGEQFF. For the CDR3, the DNA is TGTGCCAGCAGTTTAGCCGGTGAGCAGTTCTTC.

The chain uses TRBV28 and TRBJ1-5; D not certain. Between the trimmed V and J ends, which lost 8 bases and 0 bases, there was a span of 14 bases. Germline CDR1 reads MDHEN; CDR2 reads SYDVKM. The CDR3 extends over 15 amino acids. CDR3 in amino acids: CASSVSGYSNQPQHF. As DNA, the CDR3 is TGTGCCAGCTCGGTATCGGGATATAGCAATCAGCCCCAGCATTTT. Variable domain in full (rest from reference TRBV28 and TRBJ1-5): DVKVTQSSRYLVKRTGEKVFLECVQDMDHENMFWYRQDPGLGLRLIYFSYDVKMKEKGDIPEGYSVSREKKERFSLILESASTNQTSMYLCASSVSGYSNQPQHFGDGTRLSIL.

The chain combines TRBV9 with TRBJ2-1, with D unresolved. Trimming shortened V by 4 bases and J by 1 base, and 12 bases separated the two germline ends. CDR3 length: 15 amino acids. Germline CDR1 and CDR2: SGDLS and YYNGEE. The CDR3 reads CASSSRTVSYNEQFF. CDR3 DNA: TGTGCCAGCAGCTCGCGGACCGTATCCTACAATGAGCAGTTCTTC.

This sequence joins TRBV5-4 and TRBJ1-2; no clear D. There are 14 residues in the CDR3. V lost 4 bases and J 4 bases, leaving 14 bases between the germline ends. CDR1 and CDR2 from the germline V gene are SGHNT and YYREEE (reference sequence). CDR3 region: CASSGEGRGYGYTF. In DNA form, the CDR3 reads TGTGCCAGCAGCGGGGAGGGCCGAGGCTATGGCTACACCTTC.

The rearrangement joins TRBV7-9 to TRBJ1-2; 7 bases map to TRBD1. Germline CDR1 and CDR2: SEHNR and FQNEAQ (reference sequence). Unmatched junction bases numbered 5, after V lost 1 base and J lost 3 bases. The CDR3 has 15 amino acids. This CDR3 reads CASSLGAGTDYGYTF. The CDR3 nucleotides read TGTGCCAGCAGCTTAGGAGCCGGGACAGACTATGGCTACACCTTC.

CDR3 bases: TGTGCTAGTGGTAGAGGGGGGACCGGGGAGCTGTTTTTT. Protein product: CASGRGGTGELFF. This chain connects TRBV12-5 to TRBJ2-2, with D perhaps given as TRBD1 or TRBD2 (6 bases each). Trimming shortened V by 5 bases and J by 5 bases, and 9 bases separated the two germline ends. Germline CDR1 reads LGHNT; CDR2 reads FRNRAP. The CDR3 totals 13 residues.

The rearrangement links TRBV5-4 to TRBJ1-1; no reliable D call. The CDR3 has 16 amino acids. Germline CDR1 is SGHNT and CDR2 is YYREEE (reference sequence). Trimming shortened V by 4 bases and J by 0 bases, and 16 bases separated the two germline ends. The CDR3 reads CASSPPNSFLNTEAFF. The DNA for the CDR3 is TGTGCCAGCAGCCCCCCAAACAGCTTCCTGAACACTGAAGCTTTCTTT.

The J gene is TRBJ2-3, the V gene TRBV11-2, with 8 bases lining up with TRBD2. Trimming took 5 bases from V and 0 from J; bases not matched to a gene: 4. The CDR3 length is 15 residues. Looked up from germline, CDR1 is SGHAT and CDR2 is FQNNGV. The CDR3: CASSLTSGSTDTQYF. As DNA, the CDR3 is TGTGCCAGCAGCCTTACTAGCGGTAGCACAGATACGCAGTATTTT.

This rearrangement joins TRBV27 to TRBJ2-7, with D perhaps matching TRBD1 (6 bases). This CDR3 is 12 amino acids long. The germline V gene has CDR1 MNHEY and CDR2 SMNVEV (reference sequence). V lost 6 bases and J lost 1, with 7 bases in between. The CDR3 sequence is CASRGASYEQYF. The CDR3 nucleotides are TGTGCCAGCAGGGGGGCGTCCTACGAGCAGTACTTC.

The CDR3 protein is CASSSRTSAYEQYF. CDR3 coding DNA: TGCGCCAGCAGTTCGCGGACTAGCGCCTACGAGCAGTACTTC. V gene TRBV5-1 combines with J gene TRBJ2-7; TRBD2 matches at 9 bases. Trimming took 5 bases from V and 2 from J; bases not matched to a gene: 5. The CDR3 consists of 14 residues. CDR1 SGHRS and CDR2 YFSETQ come from the germline V gene.

The chain carries TRBV15 and TRBJ2-3; 7 nucleotides align to TRBD2. The CDR3 has 16 residues. Germline lookup yields CDR1 LNHNV and CDR2 YYDKDF (reference sequence). After removal of 5 bases from V and 2 bases from J, the junction contained 10 bases not matched to a gene. CDR3 DNA: TGTGCCACCAGCGGGGGGAGCGGGACCTACACAGATACGCAGTATTTT. Translation: CATSGGSGTYTDTQYF.

The gene calls are TRBV9 and TRBJ2-1, with TRBD2 identical over 8 bases. With 1 base clipped from V and 4 bases from J, the junction kept 10 bases outside the gene matches. CDR1 is SGDLS and CDR2 is YYNGEE in the germline V gene. CDR3 length: 17 amino acids. In DNA, the CDR3 is TGTGCCAGCAGCGTATCCCCTAGCCCGGGAGGGTACAATGAGCAGTTCTTC. It is translated as CASSVSPSPGGYNEQFF. The variable domain in full, with the rest retrieved from reference TRBV9 and TRBJ2-1, is DSGVTQTPKHLITATGQRVTLRCSPRSGDLSVYWYQQSLDQGLQFLIQYYNGEERAKGNILERFSAQQFPDLHSELNLSSLELGDSALYFCASSVSPSPGGYNEQFFGPGTRLTVL.

The chain combines TRBV2 with TRBJ2-7; D not certain. V lost 5 bases to trimming and J lost 6 bases, with 8 bases between them. Germline V lookup: CDR1 SNHLY, CDR2 FYNNEI. The CDR3 is 11 residues long. CDR3 residues: CASSLASEQYF. The CDR3 region has the DNA TGTGCCAGCAGTCTCGCTAGCGAGCAGTACTTC. The full variable domain, with the rest looked up from reference TRBV2 and TRBJ2-7, is EPEVTQTPSHQVTQMGQEVILRCVPISNHLYFYWYRQILGQKVEFLVSFYNNEISEKSEIFDDQFSVERPDGSNFTLKIRSTKLEDSAMYFCASSLASEQYFGPGTRLTVT.

The V gene is TRBV6-5, the J gene TRBJ1-1; D is unclear. This CDR3 is 13 amino acids long. Germline V gives CDR1 MNHEY, CDR2 SVGAGI. With 6 bases removed from V and 1 base from J, the gap between germline ends came to 9 bases. CDR3 nucleotide sequence: TGTGCCAGCAGGGAGAAAGGGAACACTGAAGCTTTCTTT. Its translation: CASREKGNTEAFF.

The chain has TRBV7-9 and TRBJ2-2; D perhaps matches TRBD1 (5 bases). V lost 2 bases to trimming and J lost 3 bases, with 7 bases between them. The CDR3 contains 14 residues. Germline values: CDR1 SEHNR, CDR2 FQNEAQ (reference sequence). The CDR3 DNA reads TGTGCCAGCAGCTTAATAGGGGACACCGGGGAGCTGTTTTTT. Its translation is CASSLIGDTGELFF.